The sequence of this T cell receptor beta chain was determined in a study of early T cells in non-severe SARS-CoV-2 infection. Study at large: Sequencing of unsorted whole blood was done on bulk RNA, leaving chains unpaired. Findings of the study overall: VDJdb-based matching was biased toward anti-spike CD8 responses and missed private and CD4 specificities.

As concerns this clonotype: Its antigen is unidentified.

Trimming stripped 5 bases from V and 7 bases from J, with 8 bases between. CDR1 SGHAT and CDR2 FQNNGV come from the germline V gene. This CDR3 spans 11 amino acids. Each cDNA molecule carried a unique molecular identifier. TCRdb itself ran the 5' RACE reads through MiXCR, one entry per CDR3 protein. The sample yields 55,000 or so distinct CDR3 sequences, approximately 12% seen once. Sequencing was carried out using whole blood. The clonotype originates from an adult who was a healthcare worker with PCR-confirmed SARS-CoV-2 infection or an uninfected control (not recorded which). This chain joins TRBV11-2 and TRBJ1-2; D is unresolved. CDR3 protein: CASSQAGGYTF. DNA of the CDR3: TGTGCCAGCAGCCAGGCTGGTGGCTACACCTTC.